This T cell receptor beta chain stems from a study of OX40 agonist ivuxolimab in advanced cancers. About this clone: Antigen specificity is unknown.

Profiling relied on immunoSEQ multiplex PCR, and the TCRdb table lists in-frame clones only, not all of them. The table includes about 61,000 clones, about 90% detected once. Findings of the study overall: Some nonresponders likewise displayed low normalized T-cell clonal expansion.

Germline V gene sequence: CDR1 MNHEY, CDR2 SVGAGI. The CDR3 is 13 amino acids. Trimming removed 7 bases at V and 5 bases at J, with 15 bases between. This sequence originates from an adult with an advanced solid tumor such as melanoma, head and neck, liver or kidney cancer. Sample: CD4+ or CD8+ T cells sorted from blood, taken in a trial of the OX40 agonist ivuxolimab. This sequence joins TRBV6-5 and TRBJ2-7; D is possibly TRBD1 or TRBD2 (6 bases each). CDR3 region: CASTRGEGDEQYV. CDR3 sequence (DNA): TGTGCCAGCACGAGGGGGGAAGGGGACGAGCAGTACGTC.